A selection of T cell receptor beta chains follows, all from one sample in a study of blood T cell repertoires in COVID-19. Assay: immunoSEQ multiplex PCR; the TCRdb copy retains only in-frame clones and omits some. The sample yields some 230,000 clones, about 80% seen once. Sequenced input: peripheral blood. Every receptor here comes from a woman aged 55-69 years with acute or convalescent COVID-19. CDR3s include the opening cysteine and the closing phenylalanine or tryptophan. A D gene is named only where the DNA matches it firmly. Clone size is shown for a subset of rows, as once, few, many or a class of expanded clone.

D gene,clone size,V gene,J gene,CDR3 protein,CDR3 DNA
.,few,TRBV5-4,TRBJ2-3,CASSLRGGADTQYF,TGTGCCAGCAGCTTGAGGGGGGGGGCAGATACGCAGTATTTT
.,.,TRBV15,TRBJ1-1,CATSRVQGNTEAFF,TGTGCCACCAGCAGAGTCCAGGGGAACACTGAAGCTTTCTTT
TRBD1,.,TRBV19,TRBJ2-2,CASRDRVTGELFF,TGTGCCAGTAGAGACAGGGTAACCGGGGAGCTGTTTTTT
.,.,TRBV7-9,TRBJ2-5,CASSVQETQYF,TGTGCCAGCAGCGTACAAGAGACCCAGTACTTC
.,.,TRBV19,TRBJ1-2,CASSLTVNYGYTF,TGTGCCAGTAGTCTCACGGTCAACTATGGCTACACCTTC
.,.,TRBV6-1,TRBJ1-1,CASSEAMGGRAFF,TGTGCCAGCAGTGAAGCCATGGGGGGAAGGGCTTTCTTT
.,.,TRBV5-1,TRBJ1-5,CASSAWGDQPQHF,TGCGCCAGCAGCGCCTGGGGGGATCAGCCCCAGCATTTT
.,.,TRBV29-1,TRBJ2-6,CSVADGVSGANVLTF,TGCAGCGTTGCCGACGGAGTCTCTGGGGCCAACGTCCTGACTTTC
.,.,TRBV9,TRBJ1-2,CASSVDSYGYTF,TGTGCCAGCAGCGTAGACTCTTATGGCTACACCTTC
TRBD2,.,TRBV7-8,TRBJ2-7,CASSIGVAGGAEQYF,TGTGCCAGCAGCATAGGGGTTGCGGGGGGTGCCGAGCAGTACTTC
TRBD2,.,TRBV25-1,TRBJ2-1,CASSAQRGTFDEQFF,TGTGCCAGCAGTGCCCAGCGGGGGACGTTCGATGAGCAGTTCTTC
TRBD1,.,TRBV7-2,TRBJ1-3,CASSLQGVAGNTIYF,TGTGCCAGCAGCTTGCAGGGGGTGGCTGGAAACACCATATATTTT
.,once,TRBV7-2,TRBJ2-6,CASSPRSGANVLTF,TGTGCCAGCAGCCCGCGGTCTGGGGCCAACGTCCTGACTTTC
.,.,TRBV7-6,TRBJ1-4,CASSPGARVDEKLFF,TGTGCCAGCAGTCCAGGGGCCCGAGTCGATGAAAAACTGTTTTTT
.,.,TRBV7-3,TRBJ2-3,CASSLSGGAPDTQYF,TGTGCCAGCAGCTTATCTGGGGGGGCCCCAGATACGCAGTATTTT
TRBD1,.,TRBV7-6,TRBJ1-2,CASSLGTALNYGYTF,TGTGCCAGCAGCTTGGGGACAGCTCTTAACTATGGCTACACCTTC
TRBD2,few,TRBV5-1,TRBJ2-7,CASSLGSASGGYEQYF,TGCGCCAGCAGCTTGGGATCGGCTAGCGGGGGGTACGAGCAGTACTTC
.,once,TRBV19,TRBJ1-2,CASISRDNYGYTF,TGTGCCAGTATATCTCGAGATAACTATGGCTACACCTTC
TRBD1,.,TRBV6-2/TRBV6-3,TRBJ1-5,CASSLSGTGLNQPQHF,TGTGCCAGCAGTTTATCCGGGACAGGACTTAATCAGCCCCAGCATTTT
.,once,TRBV29-1,TRBJ1-1,CSVETLEGTEAFF,TGCAGCGTTGAAACTTTGGAGGGCACTGAAGCTTTCTTT
.,once,TRBV28,TRBJ1-6,CASSPHGDNSPLHF,TGTGCCAGCAGTCCTCACGGGGATAATTCACCCCTCCACTTT
TRBD1,.,TRBV12-3/TRBV12-4,TRBJ1-1,CASSLRGTEAFF,TGTGCCAGCAGTCTCAGGGGGACTGAAGCTTTCTTT
.,.,TRBV2,TRBJ2-7,CASSKGLRNGEQYF,TGTGCCAGCAGCAAGGGACTGCGTAATGGCGAGCAGTACTTC
.,.,TRBV4-2,TRBJ1-2,CASTSVGLRNYGYTF,TGTGCCAGCACCAGCGTAGGACTGAGAAACTATGGCTACACCTTC
TRBD2,.,TRBV5-1,TRBJ2-3,CASTTGVSPSGGPGNTQYF,TGCGCCAGCACCACCGGGGTTAGCCCTAGCGGGGGCCCGGGGAATACGCAGTATTTT
TRBD1,.,TRBV6-2/TRBV6-3,TRBJ1-6,CASRYRGSSPLHF,TGTGCCAGCAGGTACAGGGGAAGTTCACCCCTCCACTTT
TRBD2,.,TRBV6-6,TRBJ2-7,CASSSPGGSSYEQYF,TGTGCCAGCAGTTCCCCGGGGGGATCCTCCTACGAGCAGTACTTC
TRBD1,.,TRBV6-2/TRBV6-3,TRBJ1-2,CASSYLGQTYGYTF,TGTGCCAGCAGTTACCTGGGACAGACCTATGGCTACACCTTC
.,few,TRBV10-3,TRBJ1-2,CAIRKGNYGYTF,TGTGCCATCAGGAAGGGGAACTATGGCTACACCTTC
.,.,TRBV7-9,TRBJ2-2,CAASGAGELFF,TGTGCCGCCTCGGGGGCCGGGGAGCTGTTTTTT
.,.,TRBV7-8,TRBJ1-1,CASSLIGGAIAFF,TGTGCCAGCAGCTTAATTGGTGGGGCAATCGCTTTCTTT
TRBD2,few,TRBV7-9,TRBJ2-5,CASSYRTGTSGRGQETQYF,TGTGCCAGCAGCTACCGAACAGGGACTAGCGGCCGAGGTCAAGAGACCCAGTACTTC
.,.,TRBV3-1/TRBV3-2,TRBJ1-1,CASSQGARVEAFF,TGTGCCAGCAGCCAAGGGGCCAGGGTAGAAGCTTTCTTT
TRBD1,.,TRBV6-6,TRBJ2-7,CASSRTGQGGEQYF,TGTGCCAGCAGCCGAACCGGACAGGGGGGCGAGCAGTACTTC
.,.,TRBV13,TRBJ2-7,CASSPRGGGTYEQYF,TGTGCCAGCAGCCCTCGGGGAGGTGGTACCTACGAGCAGTACTTC
.,.,TRBV5-6,TRBJ1-2,CASSLWGGNGYTF,TGTGCCAGCAGCTTATGGGGAGGTAATGGCTACACCTTC
.,.,TRBV23-1,TRBJ1-5,CASSHRGQSWGTPNQPQHF,TGCGCCAGCAGTCACCGCGGACAGTCTTGGGGAACTCCCAATCAGCCCCAGCATTTT